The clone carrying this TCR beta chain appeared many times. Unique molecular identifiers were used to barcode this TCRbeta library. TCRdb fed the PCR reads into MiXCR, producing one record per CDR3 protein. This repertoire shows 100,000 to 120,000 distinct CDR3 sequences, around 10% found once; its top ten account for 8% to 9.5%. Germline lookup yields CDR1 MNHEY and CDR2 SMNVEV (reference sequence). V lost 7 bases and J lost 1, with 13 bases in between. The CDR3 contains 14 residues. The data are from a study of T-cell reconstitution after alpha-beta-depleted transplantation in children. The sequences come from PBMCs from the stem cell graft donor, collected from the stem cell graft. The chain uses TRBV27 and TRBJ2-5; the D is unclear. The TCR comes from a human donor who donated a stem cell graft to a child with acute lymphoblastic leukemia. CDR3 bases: TGTGCCAGCACTAAATCCGCAGGCCAAGAGACCCAGTACTTC. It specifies CASTKSAGQETQYF.